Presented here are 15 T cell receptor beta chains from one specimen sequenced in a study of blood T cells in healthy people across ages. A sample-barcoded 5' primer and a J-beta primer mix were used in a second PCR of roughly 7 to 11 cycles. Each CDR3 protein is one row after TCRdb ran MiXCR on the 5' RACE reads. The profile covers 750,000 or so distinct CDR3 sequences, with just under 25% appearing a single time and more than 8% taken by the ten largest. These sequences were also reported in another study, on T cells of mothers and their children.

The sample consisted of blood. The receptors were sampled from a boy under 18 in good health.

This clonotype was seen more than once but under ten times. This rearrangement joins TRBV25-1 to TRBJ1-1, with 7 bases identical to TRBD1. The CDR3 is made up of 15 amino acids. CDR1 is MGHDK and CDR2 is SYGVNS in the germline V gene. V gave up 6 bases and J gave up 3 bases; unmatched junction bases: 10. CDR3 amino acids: CASSETTGSYTEAFF. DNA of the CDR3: TGTGCCAGCAGCGAGACGACAGGGTCTTACACTGAAGCTTTCTTT.

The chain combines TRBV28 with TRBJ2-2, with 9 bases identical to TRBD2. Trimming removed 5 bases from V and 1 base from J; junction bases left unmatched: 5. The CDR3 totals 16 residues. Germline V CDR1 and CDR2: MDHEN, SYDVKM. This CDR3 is CASSDLAGRNTGELFF. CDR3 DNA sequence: TGTGCCAGCAGTGATCTAGCGGGGAGGAACACCGGGGAGCTGTTTTTT.

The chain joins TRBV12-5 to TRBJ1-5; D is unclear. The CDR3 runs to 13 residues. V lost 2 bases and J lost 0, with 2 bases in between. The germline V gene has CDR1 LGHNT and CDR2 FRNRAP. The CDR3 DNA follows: TGTGCTAGTGGTTTGAATAGCAATCAGCCCCAGCATTTT. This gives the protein CASGLNSNQPQHF.

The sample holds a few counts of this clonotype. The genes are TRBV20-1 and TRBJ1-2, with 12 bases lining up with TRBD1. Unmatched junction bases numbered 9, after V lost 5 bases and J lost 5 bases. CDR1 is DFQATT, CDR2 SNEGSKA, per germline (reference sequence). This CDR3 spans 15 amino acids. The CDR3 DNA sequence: TGCAGTGCTTCCGGGACAGGGGGCTTTCGATATGGCTACACCTTC. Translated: CSASGTGGFRYGYTF.

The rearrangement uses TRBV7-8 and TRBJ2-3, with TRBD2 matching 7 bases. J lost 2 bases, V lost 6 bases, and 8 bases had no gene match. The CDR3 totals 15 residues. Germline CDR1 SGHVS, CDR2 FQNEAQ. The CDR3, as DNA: TGTGCCAGCAGTATACTAGCGTTAACCACAGATACGCAGTATTTT. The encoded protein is CASSILALTTDTQYF.

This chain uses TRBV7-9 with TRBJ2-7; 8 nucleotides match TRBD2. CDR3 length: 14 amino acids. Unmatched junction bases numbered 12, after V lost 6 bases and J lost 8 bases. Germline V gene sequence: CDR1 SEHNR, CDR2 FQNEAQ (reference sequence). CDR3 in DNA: TGTGCCAGCAGACCTACTAGCGGTGTATTGCAGCAGTACTTC. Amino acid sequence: CASRPTSGVLQQYF.

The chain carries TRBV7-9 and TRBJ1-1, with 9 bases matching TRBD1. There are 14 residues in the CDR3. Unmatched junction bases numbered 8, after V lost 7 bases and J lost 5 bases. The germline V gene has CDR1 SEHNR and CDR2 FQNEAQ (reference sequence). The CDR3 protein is CASTHRDRETEAFF. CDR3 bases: TGTGCCAGCACCCATCGGGACAGGGAGACTGAAGCTTTCTTT.

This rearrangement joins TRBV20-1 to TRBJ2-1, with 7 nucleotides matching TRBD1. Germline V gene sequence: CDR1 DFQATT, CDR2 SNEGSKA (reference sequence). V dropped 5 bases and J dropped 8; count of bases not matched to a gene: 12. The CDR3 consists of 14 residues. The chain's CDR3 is CSAGGVTGADEQFF. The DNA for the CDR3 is TGCAGTGCTGGAGGTGTCACAGGGGCCGATGAGCAGTTCTTC.

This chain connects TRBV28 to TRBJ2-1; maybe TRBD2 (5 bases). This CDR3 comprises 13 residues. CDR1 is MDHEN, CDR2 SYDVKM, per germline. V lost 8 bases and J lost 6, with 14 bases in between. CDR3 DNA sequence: TGTGCCAGCGTCAAGCCGGGGAGCAATGAGCAGTTCTTC. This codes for CASVKPGSNEQFF.

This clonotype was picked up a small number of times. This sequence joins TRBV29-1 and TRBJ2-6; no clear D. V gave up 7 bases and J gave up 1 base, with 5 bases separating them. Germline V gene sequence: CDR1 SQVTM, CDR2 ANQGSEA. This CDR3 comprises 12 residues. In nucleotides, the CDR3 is TGCAGCGCTGATTCTGGGGCCAACGTCCTGACTTTC. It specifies CSADSGANVLTF.

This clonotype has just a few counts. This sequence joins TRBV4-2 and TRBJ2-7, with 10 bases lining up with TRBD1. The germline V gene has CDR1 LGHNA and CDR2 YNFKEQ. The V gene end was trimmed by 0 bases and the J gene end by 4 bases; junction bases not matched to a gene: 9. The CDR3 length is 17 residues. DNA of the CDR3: TGTGCCAGCAGCCAAGAGTTCGCGGGACAGGGGTTTTACGAGCAGTACTTC. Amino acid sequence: CASSQEFAGQGFYEQYF.

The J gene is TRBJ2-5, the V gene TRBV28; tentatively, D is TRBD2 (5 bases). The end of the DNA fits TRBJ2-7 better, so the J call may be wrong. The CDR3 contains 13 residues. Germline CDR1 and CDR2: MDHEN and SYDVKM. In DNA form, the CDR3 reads TGTGCCAGCAGTTTCGGGGTACCCTACGAGCAGTACTTC. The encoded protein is CASSFGVPYEQYF.

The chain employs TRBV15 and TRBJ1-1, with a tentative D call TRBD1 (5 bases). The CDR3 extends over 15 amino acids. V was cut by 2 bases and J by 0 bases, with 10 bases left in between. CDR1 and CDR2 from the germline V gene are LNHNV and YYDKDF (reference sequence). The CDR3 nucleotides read TGTGCCACCAGCAGAAGAGGGGCCGTGAACACTGAAGCTTTCTTT. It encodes CATSRRGAVNTEAFF.

The CDR3 nucleotides read TGCAGTGCTGGGGCCGGGACAGGGTTTGAGGAGACCCAGTACTTC. Protein: CSAGAGTGFEETQYF. V and J are TRBV20-1 and TRBJ2-5; 9 bases map to TRBD1. Germline assignment: CDR1 DFQATT and CDR2 SNEGSKA (reference sequence). The CDR3 loop spans 15 amino acids. The V segment lost 5 bases and the J segment 5 bases; nucleotides outside the gene matches: 12.

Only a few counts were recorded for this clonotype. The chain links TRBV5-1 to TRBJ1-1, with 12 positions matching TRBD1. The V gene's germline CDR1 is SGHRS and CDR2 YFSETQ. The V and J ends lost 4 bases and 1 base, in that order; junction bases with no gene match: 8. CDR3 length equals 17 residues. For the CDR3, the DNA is TGCGCCAGCAGCGGGTACGGGACAGGGGGCACGAACACTGAAGCTTTCTTT. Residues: CASSGYGTGGTNTEAFF.